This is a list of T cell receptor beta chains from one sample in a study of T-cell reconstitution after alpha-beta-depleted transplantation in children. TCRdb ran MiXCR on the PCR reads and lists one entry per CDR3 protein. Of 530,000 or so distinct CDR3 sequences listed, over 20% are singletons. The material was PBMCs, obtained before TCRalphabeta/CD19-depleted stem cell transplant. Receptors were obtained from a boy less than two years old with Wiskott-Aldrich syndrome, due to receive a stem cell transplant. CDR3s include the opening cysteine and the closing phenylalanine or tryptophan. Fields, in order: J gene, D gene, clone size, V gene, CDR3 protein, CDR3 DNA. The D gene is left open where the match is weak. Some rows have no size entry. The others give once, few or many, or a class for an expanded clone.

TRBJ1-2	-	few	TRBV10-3	CAISAIQGYGYTF	TGTGCCATCAGTGCCATACAGGGTTATGGCTACACCTTC
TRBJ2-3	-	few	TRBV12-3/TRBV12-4	CASSSGFADTQYF	TGTGCCAGCAGCTCGGGATTTGCGGATACGCAGTATTTT
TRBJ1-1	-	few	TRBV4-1	CASSQDRLTEAFF	TGCGCCAGCAGCCAAGATAGGCTGACTGAAGCTTTCTTT
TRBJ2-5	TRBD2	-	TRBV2	CASSDPLAVRGTQYF	TGTGCCAGCAGTGATCCCCTAGCGGTCCGTGGGACCCAGTACTTC
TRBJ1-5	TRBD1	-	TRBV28	CASSLRYRGATQPQHF	TGTGCCAGCAGTTTAAGGTACAGGGGGGCCACTCAGCCCCAGCATTTT
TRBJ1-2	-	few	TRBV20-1	CSASPPTPGNGYTF	TGCAGTGCTAGTCCCCCAACCCCAGGGAATGGCTACACCTTC
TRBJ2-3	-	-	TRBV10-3	CAISESADTDTQYF	TGTGCCATCAGTGAGTCGGCGGACACAGATACGCAGTATTTT
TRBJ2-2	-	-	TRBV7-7	CAITGTSNTGELFF	TGTGCCATCACCGGGACATCGAACACCGGGGAGCTGTTTTTT
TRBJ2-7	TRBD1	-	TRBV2	CASSDRTGGEQYF	TGTGCCAGCAGTGATCGGACAGGGGGCGAGCAGTACTTC
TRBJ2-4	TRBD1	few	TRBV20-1	CSARQAGGSSNIQYF	TGCAGTGCTAGACAGGCAGGGGGCTCGTCAAACATTCAGTACTTC
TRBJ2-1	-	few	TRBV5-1	CASSWLEDEQFF	TGCGCCAGCAGCTGGCTTGAGGATGAGCAGTTCTTC
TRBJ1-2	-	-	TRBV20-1	CSAWTDNYGYTF	TGCAGTGCTTGGACCGACAACTATGGCTACACCTTC
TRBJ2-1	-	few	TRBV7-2	CASTISGNPTNEQFF	TGTGCCAGCACCATTTCCGGGAACCCGACCAATGAGCAGTTCTTC
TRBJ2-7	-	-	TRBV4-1	CASSRELGAHEQYF	TGCGCCAGCAGCCGAGAACTAGGAGCCCACGAGCAGTACTTC
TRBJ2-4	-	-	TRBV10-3	CASGGMDIQYF	TGTGCCTCCGGGGGTATGGACATTCAGTACTTC